This record concerns one T cell receptor (beta chain) sequence. Its antigen remains unknown. Between the trimmed V and J ends, which lost 3 bases and 0 bases, there was a span of 8 bases. This CDR3 region has 14 residues. This specimen belongs to a study of T cells after yellow fever vaccination. TCRdb processed the 5' RACE reads anew with MiXCR; each CDR3 protein has one entry. The sample has approximately 260,000 distinct CDR3 sequences; around 5.2% are singletons. Study results and limitations: The secondary response peaked faster, at day 5 versus 15, but was weaker. Shared CD4/CD8 clonotypes were a small share, likely from convergent recombination. Contamination of FACS-sorted repertoires by abundant clonotypes from the bulk population could occur.

The chain has TRBV12-3 or TRBV12-4 and TRBJ1-2; D gene uncertain. The clonotype was recovered from a man in his late teens or twenties who received the YFV17D yellow fever vaccine. Sequencing used CD4+ T cells sorted from PBMCs, obtained on the day of the yellow fever booster vaccination. CDR3 residues: CASSFRRPNYGYTF. CDR3 DNA sequence: TGTGCCAGCAGTTTTAGACGGCCTAACTATGGCTACACCTTC.